The 2 T cell receptor beta chains given below trace back to one sample, sequenced in a study of blood T cell repertoires in COVID-19. Produced via immunoSEQ multiplex PCR; TCRdb's table is partial and in-frame only. The sample carries about 210,000 clones, about 90% recorded once. The specimen sequenced was PBMCs or T cells enriched from blood (not recorded which). The receptors derive from a man younger than 40 who had recovered from COVID-19.

This chain joins TRBV7-2 and TRBJ2-7; TRBD1 matches 7 bases. The junction had 9 bases not matched to a gene; V was cut back by 2 bases and J by 2 bases. Germline lookup yields CDR1 SGHTA and CDR2 FQGNSA. The CDR3 totals 16 residues. Here the CDR3 reads CASSLRGQSVTYEQYF. The CDR3 DNA is TGTGCCAGCAGCTTAAGGGGACAGTCCGTGACCTACGAGCAGTACTTC.

J is TRBJ2-1 and V is TRBV30, with 11 bases lining up with TRBD2. The CDR3 length is 16 residues. The germline CDR1 and CDR2 sequences are GTSNPN and SVGIG (reference sequence). The V segment lost 2 bases and the J segment 8 bases; nucleotides outside the gene matches: 11. The CDR3 region is CAWSLIDSGGADEQFF. In DNA, the CDR3 is TGTGCCTGGAGTCTCATTGATAGCGGGGGGGCAGATGAGCAGTTCTTC.